This T cell receptor beta chain was obtained from a study of a mutant IDH1 vaccine in newly diagnosed glioma. Study summary: A 62.5% male, about 38% female split and a mean age of around 37 years characterized treated patients.

The assay was immunoSEQ multiplex PCR, and TCRdb's table has in-frame clones only and misses some. The data hold 25,000 to 35,000 clones, with around 79% observed a single time. The time point: baseline, week 1 (first vaccination visit). As to treatment: pre-vaccination baseline after standard-of-care therapy. Per the germline V gene, CDR1 is KGHSH and CDR2 is LQKENI. This CDR3 is 14 amino acids long. V shed 10 bases and J shed 1 base, with 16 bases lying between them. The chain uses TRBV18 and TRBJ1-1; no clear D. The material was PBMCs, obtained from a glioma patient treated with radiotherapy, temozolomide or both. This TCR came from a man between 25 and 39 years old with glioma. CDR3 region: CATSLPAKNTEAFF. The CDR3 bases are TGTGCCACCTCCCTGCCGGCAAAGAACACTGAAGCTTTCTTT.